This entry lists 9 T cell receptor beta chains sequenced from one sample in a study of T cells in Graves' hyperthyroidism and ophthalmopathy. Amplification yielded TCR beta CDR3 regions, with RNA transcripts as the source. First-round RT-PCR targeting the TCR CDR3 was performed with the HTBI primer set. TCRdb independently ran MiXCR on the multiplex PCR reads; one entry per CDR3 protein. The table has over 500,000 distinct CDR3 sequences, about 16% seen once. Sequencing used blood. The receptors were sampled from a woman aged 25 to 45 with Graves' ophthalmopathy.

Concerning this clonotype: A read error may account for a junction end that differs from germline. The genes are TRBV7-7 and TRBJ2-2, with a weak D call TRBD2 (5 bases). Germline-derived CDR1 and CDR2 are SSHAT and FNYEAQ (reference sequence). The CDR3 length is 14 residues. CDR3 DNA: TGTGCTAGCAGCCCATTCAGCGGTACGGGGGAGCTGTTTTTT. Translation: CASSPFSGTGELFF.

This chain uses TRBV5-4 with TRBJ2-3; D possibly corresponds to TRBD1 (6 bases). The V gene lost 4 bases and the J gene lost 2 bases, with 17 bases spanning the gap. This CDR3 region has 16 residues. Germline assignment: CDR1 SGHNT and CDR2 YYREEE (reference sequence). CDR3 DNA sequence: TGTGCCAGCAGCGCCGGGACACAAGCTATCACAGATACGCAGTATTTT. It encodes CASSAGTQAITDTQYF.

This clonotype was observed many times. The chain links TRBV11-2 to TRBJ2-2; D might be TRBD1 (5 bases). V was pared by 5 bases and J by 1 base, with 14 bases between. Per germline, CDR1 SGHAT and CDR2 FQNNGV. The CDR3 spans 16 residues. CDR3 in amino acids: CASSQIRTMNTGELFF. The CDR3 DNA sequence: TGTGCCAGCAGCCAAATACGGACAATGAACACCGGGGAGCTGTTTTTT.

This clonotype was detected many times. The CDR3 is CSARDRASGSPFRYEQYF. The CDR3 DNA reads TGCAGTGCTAGAGATCGGGCTAGCGGGAGCCCTTTCCGCTACGAGCAGTACTTC. This chain connects TRBV20-1 to TRBJ2-7; TRBD2 agrees at 10 bases. The V segment lost 0 bases and the J segment 3 bases; nucleotides outside the gene matches: 14. Germline V gene sequence: CDR1 DFQATT, CDR2 SNEGSKA (reference sequence). The CDR3 sequence is 18 residues long.

The V call is TRBV7-2, the J call TRBJ2-1; D remains unclear. The CDR3 totals 15 residues. Per the germline V gene, CDR1 is SGHTA and CDR2 is FQGNSA. Trimming pared 5 bases from V and 5 bases from J, leaving 16 bases between. The CDR3 protein is CASSLVVKGHNEQFF. The CDR3 nucleotides read TGTGCCAGCAGCCTGGTTGTGAAGGGTCACAATGAGCAGTTCTTC.

To note about this clonotype: One end of the junction does not line up with germline, which may come from a read error. The chain uses TRBV13 and TRBJ2-1; D perhaps matches TRBD2 (6 bases). The germline V gene encodes CDR1 PRHDT and CDR2 FYEKMQ (reference sequence). The CDR3 covers 14 residues. CDR3 coding DNA: TGTGCCGGCAGTTCGACTAGTGGTAACAATGAGCAGTTCTTC. Encoded protein: CAGSSTSGNNEQFF.

This clonotype was detected many times. CDR3 in amino acids: CASSPGLAGDTQYF. DNA for the CDR3: TGTGCCAGCAGCCCCGGACTAGCGGGAGATACGCAGTATTTT. V and J are TRBV11-3 and TRBJ2-3; 11 bases fit TRBD2. V gave up 5 bases and J gave up 5 bases; unmatched junction bases: 3. Germline lookup yields CDR1 SGHNT and CDR2 YENEEA. CDR3 length equals 14 residues.

This clonotype was seen a handful of times. The rearrangement joins TRBV28 to TRBJ1-5; 8 bases are a match to TRBD1. The V gene's germline CDR1 is MDHEN and CDR2 SYDVKM. V lost 6 bases to trimming and J lost 5 bases; unmatched junction nucleotides: 3. This CDR3 comprises 13 residues. The CDR3 DNA reads as TGTGCCAGCAGCTACAGGGGGGATCAGCCCCAGCATTTT. Translation gives CASSYRGDQPQHF.

This clonotype was picked up a small number of times. One junction end does not reproduce the germline sequence, and a read error may be involved. J is TRBJ1-5 and V is TRBV20-1; D not certain. Germline V CDR1 and CDR2: DFQATT, SNEGSKA (reference sequence). CDR3 length: 14 residues. The CDR3 sequence: CSAPQDYSNRPQHF. The CDR3 DNA reads as TGCAGTGCTCCCCAGGATTATAGCAATCGGCCCCAGCATTTT.